This T cell receptor beta chain is from a study of blood T cell repertoires in COVID-19. Study at large: Acute-phase and convalescent COVID-19 samples originated in the United States, Italy and Spain. From T cells, B-cell-depleted T cells, or PBMCs came the material, which was cDNA or gDNA.

V shed 4 bases, J shed 2 bases, and the junction held 13 bases outside the gene matches. The CDR3 is 19 residues long. The germline V gene has CDR1 SGHNT and CDR2 YYREEE (reference sequence). Methods used by the authors: Estimation of nucleated cell counts was performed using reference gene primer amplification. Profiling relied on immunoSEQ multiplex PCR, and the TCRdb table lists in-frame clones only, not all of them. The DNA was the basis for D and trimming; V, J and clone size are from that table. The repertoire consists of 150,000 to 200,000 clones, with roughly 80% occurring once and the leading ten covering about 7.8%.

The chain uses TRBV5-4 and TRBJ1-5, with 12 bases matching TRBD1. This receptor was taken from a man in his 60s with acute or convalescent COVID-19. The source material was peripheral blood. CDR3 region: CASSGGDRGPPLGNQPQHF. In DNA form, the CDR3 reads TGTGCCAGCAGCGGGGGGGACAGGGGGCCTCCTTTGGGCAATCAGCCCCAGCATTTT.